Listed below are T cell receptor beta chains from one sample, sequenced in a study of cytomegalovirus exposure and HLA in healthy donors. Measured with immunoSEQ multiplex PCR; TCRdb has only the in-frame clones, and not every one. The sample contains about 120,000 clones, roughly three quarters of which appear only once. Sequenced sample: PBMCs. The receptors here all came from a man between 25 and 39 years old in good health and CMV-seropositive. The CDR3 runs from the conserved cysteine through the conserved F or W. Fields, in order: J gene, D gene, clone size, V gene, CDR3 DNA, CDR3 protein. D genes are given only for firm matches. The listing skips clone size in some rows; elsewhere it reads once, few, many or a size class.

J gene: TRBJ2-1
D gene: TRBD2
clone size: -
V gene: TRBV7-9
CDR3 DNA: TGTGCCAGCAGCCGCTGGCGGGGGGGCCAGTTTGGTGAGCAGTTCTTC
CDR3 protein: CASSRWRGGQFGEQFF

J gene: TRBJ2-7
D gene: TRBD1
clone size: -
V gene: TRBV19
CDR3 DNA: TGTGCCAGTAGTATTCGGACAGGGCGTTACGAGCAGTACTTC
CDR3 protein: CASSIRTGRYEQYF

J gene: TRBJ2-3
D gene: TRBD2
clone size: once
V gene: TRBV28
CDR3 DNA: TGTGCCAGCCTCTTGCCGGGACTAGCAGGGGGTACGCAGTATTTT
CDR3 protein: CASLLPGLAGGTQYF

J gene: TRBJ2-7
D gene: TRBD2
clone size: -
V gene: TRBV7-9
CDR3 DNA: TGTGCCAGCAGCCGAGCGGGAGGGCCGAGGAACGAGCAGTACTTC
CDR3 protein: CASSRAGGPRNEQYF

J gene: TRBJ2-2
D gene: TRBD1
clone size: once
V gene: TRBV19
CDR3 DNA: TGTGCCAGTAAGGACCCCGGACAGGGGGCGTACGGGGAGCTGTTTTTT
CDR3 protein: CASKDPGQGAYGELFF

J gene: TRBJ1-5
D gene: -
clone size: -
V gene: TRBV5-6
CDR3 DNA: TGTGCCAGCAGCTTGGGTAGATTCAATCAGCCCCAGCATTTT
CDR3 protein: CASSLGRFNQPQHF

J gene: TRBJ2-7
D gene: TRBD1
clone size: -
V gene: TRBV6-1
CDR3 DNA: TGTGCCAGCAGTGAAGGGCGGGACAGGGGGTTCGAGCAGTACTTC
CDR3 protein: CASSEGRDRGFEQYF

J gene: TRBJ2-1
D gene: TRBD2
clone size: -
V gene: TRBV6-6
CDR3 DNA: TGTGCCAGCAGCAAACGGGGGGTCTACAATGAGCAGTTCTTC
CDR3 protein: CASSKRGVYNEQFF

J gene: TRBJ2-7
D gene: -
clone size: -
V gene: TRBV5-6
CDR3 DNA: TGTGCCAGCAGCTTGGGCAGGGCCACCTACGAGCAGTACTTC
CDR3 protein: CASSLGRATYEQYF

J gene: TRBJ2-3
D gene: TRBD1
clone size: -
V gene: TRBV7-3
CDR3 DNA: TGTGCCAGCAGTGGGGCAGGGGGAGCTAGCACAGATACGCAGTATTTT
CDR3 protein: CASSGAGGASTDTQYF

J gene: TRBJ2-7
D gene: -
clone size: -
V gene: TRBV5-1
CDR3 DNA: TGCGCCAGCAGCTTGGAGATGGCAGGTTACGAGCAGTACTTC
CDR3 protein: CASSLEMAGYEQYF

J gene: TRBJ2-7
D gene: -
clone size: once
V gene: TRBV27
CDR3 DNA: TGTGCCAGCAGGATAGCAGGAGGGGCCTACGAGCAGTACTTC
CDR3 protein: CASRIAGGAYEQYF

J gene: TRBJ2-7
D gene: -
clone size: -
V gene: TRBV16
CDR3 DNA: TGTGCCAGCAGCTCGTTGGGTTTCGGGGGCTACGAGCAGTACTTC
CDR3 protein: CASSSLGFGGYEQYF

J gene: TRBJ2-1
D gene: TRBD2
clone size: once
V gene: TRBV2
CDR3 DNA: TGTGCCAGCAGGGGGAGGGCCTACAATGAGCAGTTCTTC
CDR3 protein: CASRGRAYNEQFF

J gene: TRBJ2-7
D gene: TRBD2
clone size: -
V gene: TRBV5-1
CDR3 DNA: TGCGCCAGCAGCTTGGCATGGGCTAGCGGGAGCGACGACGAGCAGTACTTC
CDR3 protein: CASSLAWASGSDDEQYF

J gene: TRBJ1-5
D gene: -
clone size: -
V gene: TRBV4-2
CDR3 DNA: TGTGCCAGCAGCCAAGAATGGTTAGCCAGCGGTCAGCCCCAGCATTTT
CDR3 protein: CASSQEWLASGQPQHF

J gene: TRBJ2-2
D gene: -
clone size: -
V gene: TRBV9
CDR3 DNA: TGTGCCAGCAGCGTAGCCCCACTAGCCGGGGAGCTGTTTTTT
CDR3 protein: CASSVAPLAGELFF

J gene: TRBJ2-3
D gene: -
clone size: -
V gene: TRBV30
CDR3 DNA: TGTGCCTGGACGGCTAGCGGCACAGATACGCAGTATTTT
CDR3 protein: CAWTASGTDTQYF

J gene: TRBJ2-5
D gene: TRBD1
clone size: once
V gene: TRBV4-3
CDR3 DNA: TGCGCCAGCAGCCAAGATTACAAGGCCAGGGGGTTTCCAGAGACCCAGTACTTC
CDR3 protein: CASSQDYKARGFPETQYF

J gene: TRBJ2-1
D gene: -
clone size: -
V gene: TRBV10-3
CDR3 DNA: TGTGCCATCAGTGCGCTTGACACCGGACTGATGTGGGATTACAATGAGCAGTTCTTC
CDR3 protein: CAISALDTGLMWDYNEQFF

J gene: TRBJ2-5
D gene: TRBD1
clone size: -
V gene: TRBV4-2
CDR3 DNA: TGTGCCAGCAGCGTCCGGGACAGGGGTGAAGGAGAGACCCAGTACTTC
CDR3 protein: CASSVRDRGEGETQYF

J gene: TRBJ1-1
D gene: TRBD1
clone size: -
V gene: TRBV7-9
CDR3 DNA: TGTTCCAGCAGCACCGGACAGGGGGTCTCCACTGAAGCTTTCTTT
CDR3 protein: CSSSTGQGVSTEAFF

J gene: TRBJ2-7
D gene: -
clone size: once
V gene: TRBV6-5
CDR3 DNA: TGTGCCAGCAGTTACTCGGCAGGGAACTACGAGCAGTACTTC
CDR3 protein: CASSYSAGNYEQYF

J gene: TRBJ2-5
D gene: -
clone size: -
V gene: TRBV7-2
CDR3 DNA: TGTGCCAGCAGCTTACGGCAGGGGTCGCAGACCCAGTACTTC
CDR3 protein: CASSLRQGSQTQYF

J gene: TRBJ2-5
D gene: -
clone size: -
V gene: TRBV14
CDR3 DNA: TGTGCCAGCAGCCACCTCTTGGGGGCTAGCGGACGAGAGACCCAGTACTTC
CDR3 protein: CASSHLLGASGRETQYF

J gene: TRBJ1-1
D gene: -
clone size: few
V gene: TRBV7-9
CDR3 DNA: TGTTCCAGCAGCTCACCGGGGAGGAGCTACACTGAAGCTTTCTTT
CDR3 protein: CSSSSPGRSYTEAFF

J gene: TRBJ2-3
D gene: TRBD2
clone size: -
V gene: TRBV28
CDR3 DNA: TGTGCCAGCAGTTCCCTAGCGGAACACACAGATACGCAGTATTTT
CDR3 protein: CASSSLAEHTDTQYF

J gene: TRBJ2-7
D gene: -
clone size: once
V gene: TRBV19
CDR3 DNA: TGTGCCAGTTCCGACATGCGCGAGCAGTACTTC
CDR3 protein: CASSDMREQYF

J gene: TRBJ2-7
D gene: -
clone size: once
V gene: TRBV19
CDR3 DNA: TGTGCCAGTAGTGCATCTCGGGACTCCTACGAGCAGTACTTC
CDR3 protein: CASSASRDSYEQYF

J gene: TRBJ2-1
D gene: TRBD2
clone size: -
V gene: TRBV6-5
CDR3 DNA: TGTGCCAGCAGTTACGGGACTAGCGGGTACAATGAGCAGTTCTTC
CDR3 protein: CASSYGTSGYNEQFF

J gene: TRBJ2-7
D gene: TRBD1
clone size: -
V gene: TRBV10-3
CDR3 DNA: TGTGCCATCAGTGAGGGGGACAGGGTAGGGGAACAGTACTTC
CDR3 protein: CAISEGDRVGEQYF

J gene: TRBJ1-2
D gene: TRBD1
clone size: -
V gene: TRBV2
CDR3 DNA: TGTGCCAGCAGTTCCGGGGGACAGTATGGCTACACCTTC
CDR3 protein: CASSSGGQYGYTF

J gene: TRBJ2-1
D gene: TRBD2
clone size: once
V gene: TRBV7-9
CDR3 DNA: TGTGCCAGCAGCCAACTTTGGACTAGCGGGTTATACAATGAGCAGTTCTTC
CDR3 protein: CASSQLWTSGLYNEQFF

J gene: TRBJ2-5
D gene: TRBD1
clone size: -
V gene: TRBV4-3
CDR3 DNA: TGCGCCAGCAGCCAATTATGGACAGGGCGAGAGACCCAGTACTTC
CDR3 protein: CASSQLWTGRETQYF

J gene: TRBJ1-6
D gene: TRBD1
clone size: -
V gene: TRBV5-1
CDR3 DNA: TGCGCCAGCAGCTCCCTAGGGGGCACCCATTCACCCCTCCACTTT
CDR3 protein: CASSSLGGTHSPLHF

J gene: TRBJ1-2
D gene: -
clone size: -
V gene: TRBV13
CDR3 DNA: TGTGCCAGCAGCAGACGCGGGGAGATCTATGGCTACACCTTC
CDR3 protein: CASSRRGEIYGYTF

J gene: TRBJ2-1
D gene: TRBD2
clone size: -
V gene: TRBV7-2
CDR3 DNA: TGTGCCAGTAGGACTAGCGTTAATGAGCAGTTCTTC
CDR3 protein: CASRTSVNEQFF

J gene: TRBJ1-2
D gene: -
clone size: -
V gene: TRBV11-3
CDR3 DNA: TGTGCCAGCAGCTTCGGGGGGGCTTTAAACTATGGCTACACCTTC
CDR3 protein: CASSFGGALNYGYTF

J gene: TRBJ2-5
D gene: TRBD2
clone size: -
V gene: TRBV6-5
CDR3 DNA: TGTGCCAGCCGATTCCCGGGGGGGCAAGAGACCCAGTACTTC
CDR3 protein: CASRFPGGQETQYF

J gene: TRBJ1-5
D gene: -
clone size: -
V gene: TRBV7-2
CDR3 DNA: TGTGCCAGCAGCCCACAGGCTCGTCATAGCAATCAGCCCCAGCATTTT
CDR3 protein: CASSPQARHSNQPQHF

J gene: TRBJ2-7
D gene: -
clone size: -
V gene: TRBV7-3
CDR3 DNA: TGTGCCAGCAGCTTAATGGGTAGGGGGACCCGCTACGAGCAGTACTTC
CDR3 protein: CASSLMGRGTRYEQYF

J gene: TRBJ1-5
D gene: -
clone size: -
V gene: TRBV19
CDR3 DNA: TGTGCCAGTAGGTCACAGGGTTGGAATCAGCCCCAGCATTTT
CDR3 protein: CASRSQGWNQPQHF

J gene: TRBJ2-7
D gene: TRBD2
clone size: -
V gene: TRBV28
CDR3 DNA: TGTGCCAGCAGTACTCGGGGGAGGGACGAGCAGTACTTC
CDR3 protein: CASSTRGRDEQYF

J gene: TRBJ2-5
D gene: -
clone size: -
V gene: TRBV11-3
CDR3 DNA: TGTGCCAGCAGCATGGGAGGCTCTAGAGAGACCCAGTACTTC
CDR3 protein: CASSMGGSRETQYF

J gene: TRBJ2-1
D gene: -
clone size: -
V gene: TRBV6-1
CDR3 DNA: TGTGCCAGCAGGAAACAGGGAAAGGGCTACAATGAGCAGTTCTTC
CDR3 protein: CASRKQGKGYNEQFF

J gene: TRBJ2-1
D gene: TRBD2
clone size: once
V gene: TRBV15
CDR3 DNA: TGTGCCACCAGCTGGACTAGGACCTACAATGAGCAGTTCTTC
CDR3 protein: CATSWTRTYNEQFF

J gene: TRBJ2-5
D gene: -
clone size: -
V gene: TRBV7-3
CDR3 DNA: TGTGCCAGCAGCTACTCCAGCAGGTCGGGCGGGGAGACCCAGTACTTC
CDR3 protein: CASSYSSRSGGETQYF

J gene: TRBJ1-1
D gene: -
clone size: -
V gene: TRBV7-9
CDR3 DNA: TGTGCCAGCAGGGACTCCGGGACATTCGTTAACACTGAAGCTTTCTTT
CDR3 protein: CASRDSGTFVNTEAFF

J gene: TRBJ2-1
D gene: TRBD2
clone size: -
V gene: TRBV7-2
CDR3 DNA: TGTGCCAGCAGCTTAGGCGGGAGTGGGCTATACAATGAGCAGTTCTTC
CDR3 protein: CASSLGGSGLYNEQFF

J gene: TRBJ1-1
D gene: -
clone size: few
V gene: TRBV18
CDR3 DNA: TGTGCCAGCTCTCTACAGGGAATGGCTGAAGCTTTCTTT
CDR3 protein: CASSLQGMAEAFF

J gene: TRBJ1-2
D gene: -
clone size: -
V gene: TRBV10-3
CDR3 DNA: TGTGCCATCAGCGGGACATTATATGGCTACACCTTC
CDR3 protein: CAISGTLYGYTF

J gene: TRBJ2-5
D gene: TRBD2
clone size: few
V gene: TRBV2
CDR3 DNA: TGTGCCAGCACCAGACTAGCGGGGGGGCTTGGGCAAGAGACCCAGTACTTC
CDR3 protein: CASTRLAGGLGQETQYF

J gene: TRBJ2-2
D gene: TRBD2
clone size: -
V gene: TRBV4-1
CDR3 DNA: TGCGCCAGCAGCCGAGCGGGAGGGCCCACCGGGGAGCTGTTTTTT
CDR3 protein: CASSRAGGPTGELFF